This TCR beta chain was retrieved from a study of CD8+ T cells in alopecia areata. Cutaneous lymph nodes were pooled and cells sorted by CD4, CD8alpha, NKG2D, NKG2ACE and more. After isolation, RNA underwent reverse transcription to generate cDNA as the sequencing template. The table came from immunoSEQ multiplex PCR; TCRdb's copy has only in-frame clones and leaves some out. The record shows approximately 280,000 clones for this sample, with no singletons present. To note about this clone: The genes are named according to mouse.

Sequenced material: CD4+ T cells sorted from a lymph node. The TCR comes from a C3H/HeJ mouse with alopecia areata. Strain haplotype at MHC: H2-k.

The part of the CDR3 DNA that was read is TGCACCTGCAGTGGGGGACTGGCACAAGAC. It translates to CTCSGGLAQD. The whole CDR3 reads CTCSGGLAQDTQYF. The rearrangement uses TRBV1 and TRBJ2-5; 8 bases fit TRBD2. The CDR3 goes on 4 residues after the read ends, and that part is filled in from the germline J gene. With 4 bases clipped from V and 3 bases from J, the junction kept 3 bases outside the gene matches. CDR1 and CDR2 from the germline V gene are NSQYPW and LRSPGD (reference sequence). The CDR3 runs to 14 residues. Combining the CDR3 with reference TRBV1 and TRBJ2-5 gives the whole variable domain VTLLEQNPRWRLVPRGQAVNLRCILKNSQYPWMSWYQQDLQKQLQWLFTLRSPGDKEVKSLPGADYLATRVTDTELRLQVANMSQGRTLYCTCSGGLAQDTQYFGPGTRLLVL.